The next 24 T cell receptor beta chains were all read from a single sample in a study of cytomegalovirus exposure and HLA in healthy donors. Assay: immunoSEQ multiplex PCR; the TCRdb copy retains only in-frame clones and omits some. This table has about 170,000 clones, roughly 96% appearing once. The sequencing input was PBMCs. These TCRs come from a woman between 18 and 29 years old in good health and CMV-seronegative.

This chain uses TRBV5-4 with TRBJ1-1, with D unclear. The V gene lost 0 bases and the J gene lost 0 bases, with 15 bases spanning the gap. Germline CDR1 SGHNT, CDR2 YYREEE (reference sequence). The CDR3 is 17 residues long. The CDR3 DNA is TGTGCCAGCAGCTTGGCCGGGTCAGACCGACTGAACACTGAAGCTTTCTTT. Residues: CASSLAGSDRLNTEAFF.

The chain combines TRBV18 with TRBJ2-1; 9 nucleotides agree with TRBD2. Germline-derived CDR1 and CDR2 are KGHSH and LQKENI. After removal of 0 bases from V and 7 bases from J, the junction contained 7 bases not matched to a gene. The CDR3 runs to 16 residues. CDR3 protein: CASSPPRRGGQNEQFF. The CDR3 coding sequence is TGTGCCAGCTCACCACCGCGGCGGGGGGGACAGAATGAGCAGTTCTTC.

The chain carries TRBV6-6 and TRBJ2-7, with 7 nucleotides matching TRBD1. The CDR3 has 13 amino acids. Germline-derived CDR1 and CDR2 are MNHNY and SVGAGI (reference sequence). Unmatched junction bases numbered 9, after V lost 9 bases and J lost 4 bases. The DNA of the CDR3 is TGTGCCAGTGCGGGCCAGGGGGTGTACGAGCAGTACTTC. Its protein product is CASAGQGVYEQYF.

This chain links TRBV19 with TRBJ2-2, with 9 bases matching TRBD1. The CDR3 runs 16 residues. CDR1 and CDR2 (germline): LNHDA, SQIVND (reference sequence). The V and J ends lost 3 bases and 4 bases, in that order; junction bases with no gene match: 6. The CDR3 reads CASSIGTGSGTGELFF. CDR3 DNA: TGTGCCAGTAGTATCGGGACAGGGTCGGGCACCGGGGAGCTGTTTTTT.

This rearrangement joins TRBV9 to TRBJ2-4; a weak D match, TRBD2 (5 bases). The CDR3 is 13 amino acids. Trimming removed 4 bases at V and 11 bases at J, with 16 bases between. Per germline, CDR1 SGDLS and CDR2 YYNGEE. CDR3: CASSPRERAFQYF. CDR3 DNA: TGTGCCAGCAGCCCCCGTGAGAGGGCCTTTCAGTACTTC.

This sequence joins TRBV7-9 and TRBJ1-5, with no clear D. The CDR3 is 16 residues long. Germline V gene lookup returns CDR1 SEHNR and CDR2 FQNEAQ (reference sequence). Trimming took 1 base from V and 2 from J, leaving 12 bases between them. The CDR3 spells CASSLDLGVGNQPQHF. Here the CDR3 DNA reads TGTGCCAGCAGCTTAGATCTCGGGGTTGGCAATCAGCCCCAGCATTTT. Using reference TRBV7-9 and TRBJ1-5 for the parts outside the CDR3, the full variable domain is DTGVSQNPRHKITKRGQNVTFRCDPISEHNRLYWYRQTLGQGPEFLTYFQNEAQLEKSRLLSDRFSAERPKGSFSTLEIQRTEQGDSAMYLCASSLDLGVGNQPQHFGDGTRLSIL.

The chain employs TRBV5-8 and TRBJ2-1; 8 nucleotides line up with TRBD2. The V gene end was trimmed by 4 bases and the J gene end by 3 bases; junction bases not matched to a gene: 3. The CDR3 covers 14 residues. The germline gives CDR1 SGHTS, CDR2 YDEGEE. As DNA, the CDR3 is TGTGCCAGCAGCGCGCGGGGGGTCTACAATGAGCAGTTCTTC. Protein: CASSARGVYNEQFF.

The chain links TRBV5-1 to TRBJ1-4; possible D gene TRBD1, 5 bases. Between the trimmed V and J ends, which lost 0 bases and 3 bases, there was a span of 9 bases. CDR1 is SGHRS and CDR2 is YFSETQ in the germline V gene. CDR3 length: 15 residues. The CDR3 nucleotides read TGCGCCAGCAGCTTGGGGGGGGTTTCTAATGAAAAACTGTTTTTT. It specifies CASSLGGVSNEKLFF.

This CDR3 reads CASSFPLTPGQYF. CDR3 bases: TGTGCCAGCAGCTTCCCTTTGACCCCGGGACAGTACTTC. The rearrangement links TRBV7-9 to TRBJ1-2, with D tentatively TRBD2 (5 bases). The J call may be wrong; the DNA end is better matched by TRBJ2-7. Germline CDR1 is SEHNR and CDR2 is FQNEAQ (reference sequence). The CDR3 is 13 amino acids.

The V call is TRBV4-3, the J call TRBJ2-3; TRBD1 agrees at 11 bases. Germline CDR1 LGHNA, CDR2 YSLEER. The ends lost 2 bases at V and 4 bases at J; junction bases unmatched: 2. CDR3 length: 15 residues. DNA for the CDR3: TGCGCCAGCAGCCAAACGGACAGGGGGCCAGATACGCAGTATTTT. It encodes CASSQTDRGPDTQYF.

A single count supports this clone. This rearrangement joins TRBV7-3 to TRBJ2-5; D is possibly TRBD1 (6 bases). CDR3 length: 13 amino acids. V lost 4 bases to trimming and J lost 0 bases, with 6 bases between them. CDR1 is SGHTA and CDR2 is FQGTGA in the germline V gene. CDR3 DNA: TGTGCCAGCAGCTGGGACAACCAAGAGACCCAGTACTTC. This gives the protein CASSWDNQETQYF.

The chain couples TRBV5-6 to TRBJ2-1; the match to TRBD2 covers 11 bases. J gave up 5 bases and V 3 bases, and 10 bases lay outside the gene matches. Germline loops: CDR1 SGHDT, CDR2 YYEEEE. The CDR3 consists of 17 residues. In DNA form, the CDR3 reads TGTGCCAGCAGCTCTCCGACTAGCGGGGCCAGAAACAATGAGCAGTTCTTC. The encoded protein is CASSSPTSGARNNEQFF.

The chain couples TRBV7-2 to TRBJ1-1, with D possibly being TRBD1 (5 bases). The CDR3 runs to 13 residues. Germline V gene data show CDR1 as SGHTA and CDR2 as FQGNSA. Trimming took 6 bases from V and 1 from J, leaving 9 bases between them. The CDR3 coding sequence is TGTGCCAGCAGACCCACAGGGAACACTGAAGCTTTCTTT. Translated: CASRPTGNTEAFF. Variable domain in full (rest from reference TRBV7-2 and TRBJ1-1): GAGVSQSPSNKVTEKGKDVELRCDPISGHTALYWYRQSLGQGLEFLIYFQGNSAPDKSGLPSDRFSAERTGGSVSTLTIQRTQQEDSAVYLCASRPTGNTEAFFGQGTRLTVV.

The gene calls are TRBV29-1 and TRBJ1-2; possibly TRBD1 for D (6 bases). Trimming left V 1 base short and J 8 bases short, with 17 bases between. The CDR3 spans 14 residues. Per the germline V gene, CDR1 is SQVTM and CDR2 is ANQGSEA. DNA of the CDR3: TGCAGCGTTGAAGGGGGGCAGGGCGCAACCGGCTACACCTTC. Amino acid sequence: CSVEGGQGATGYTF.

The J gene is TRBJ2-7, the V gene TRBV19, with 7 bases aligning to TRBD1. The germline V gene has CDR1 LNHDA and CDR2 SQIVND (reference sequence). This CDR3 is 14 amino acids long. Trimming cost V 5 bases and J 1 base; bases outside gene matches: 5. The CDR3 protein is CASSPSGQSYEQYF. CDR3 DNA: TGTGCCAGTAGTCCGTCGGGACAGTCCTACGAGCAGTACTTC.

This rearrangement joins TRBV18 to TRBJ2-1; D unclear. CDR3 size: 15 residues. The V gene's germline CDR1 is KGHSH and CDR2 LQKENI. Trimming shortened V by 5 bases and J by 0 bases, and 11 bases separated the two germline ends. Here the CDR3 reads CASSMYDISYNEQFF. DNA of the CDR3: TGTGCCAGCTCAATGTACGACATCTCCTACAATGAGCAGTTCTTC. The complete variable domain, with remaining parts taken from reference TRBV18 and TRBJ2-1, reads NAGVMQNPRHLVRRRGQEARLRCSPMKGHSHVYWYRQLPEEGLKFMVYLQKENIIDESGMPKERFSAEFPKEGPSILRIQQVVRGDSAAYFCASSMYDISYNEQFFGPGTRLTVL.

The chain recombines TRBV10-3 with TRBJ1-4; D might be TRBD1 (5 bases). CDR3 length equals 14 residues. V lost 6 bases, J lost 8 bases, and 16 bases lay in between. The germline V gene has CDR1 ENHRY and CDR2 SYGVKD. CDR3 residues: CAIRGTGGSEKLFF. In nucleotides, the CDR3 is TGTGCCATCAGAGGGACCGGGGGTAGCGAAAAACTGTTTTTT.

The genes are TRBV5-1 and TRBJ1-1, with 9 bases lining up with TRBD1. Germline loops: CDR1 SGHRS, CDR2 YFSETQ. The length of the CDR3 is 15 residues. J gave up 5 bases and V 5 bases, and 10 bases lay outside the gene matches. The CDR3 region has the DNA TGCGCCAGCAGGGACAGGGGCGTAGGGGGTACTGAAGCTTTCTTT. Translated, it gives CASRDRGVGGTEAFF. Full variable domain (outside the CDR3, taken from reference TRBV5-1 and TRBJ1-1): KAGVTQTPRYLIKTRGQQVTLSCSPISGHRSVSWYQQTPGQGLQFLFEYFSETQRNKGNFPGRFSGRQFSNSRSEMNVSTLELGDSALYLCASRDRGVGGTEAFFGQGTRLTVV.

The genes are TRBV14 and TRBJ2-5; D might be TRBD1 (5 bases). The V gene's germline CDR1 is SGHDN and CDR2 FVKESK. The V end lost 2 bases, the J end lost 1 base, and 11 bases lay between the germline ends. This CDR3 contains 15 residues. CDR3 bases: TGTGCCAGCAGCCAATACGGACACGTCCAAGAGACCCAGTACTTC. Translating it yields CASSQYGHVQETQYF.

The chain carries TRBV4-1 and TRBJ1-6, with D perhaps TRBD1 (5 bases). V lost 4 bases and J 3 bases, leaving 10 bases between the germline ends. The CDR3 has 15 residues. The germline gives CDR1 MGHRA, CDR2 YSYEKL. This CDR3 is CASSPTGDYNSPLHF. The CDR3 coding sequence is TGCGCCAGCAGCCCCACAGGCGACTATAATTCACCCCTCCACTTT.

CDR3 sequence: CASSPPSKGAEETQYF. The CDR3 nucleotides are TGTGCCAGCTCACCACCGTCTAAAGGGGCCGAAGAGACCCAGTACTTC. V is TRBV18 and J is TRBJ2-5; tentative D call: TRBD1 (5 bases). V was cut by 0 bases and J by 3 bases, with 14 bases left in between. The germline V gene has CDR1 KGHSH and CDR2 LQKENI. CDR3 size: 16 residues.

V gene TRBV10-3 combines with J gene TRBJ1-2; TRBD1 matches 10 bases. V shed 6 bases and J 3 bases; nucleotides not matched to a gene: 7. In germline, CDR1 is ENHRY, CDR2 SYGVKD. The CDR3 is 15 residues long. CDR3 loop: CAISDGQGDHYGYTF. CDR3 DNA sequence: TGTGCCATCAGCGATGGACAGGGGGATCACTATGGCTACACCTTC.

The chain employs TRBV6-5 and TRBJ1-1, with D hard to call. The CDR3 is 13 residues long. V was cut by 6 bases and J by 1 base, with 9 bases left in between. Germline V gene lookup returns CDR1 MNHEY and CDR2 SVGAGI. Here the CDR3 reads CASSPVRNTEAFF. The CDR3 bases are TGTGCCAGCAGCCCCGTCAGGAACACTGAAGCTTTCTTT.

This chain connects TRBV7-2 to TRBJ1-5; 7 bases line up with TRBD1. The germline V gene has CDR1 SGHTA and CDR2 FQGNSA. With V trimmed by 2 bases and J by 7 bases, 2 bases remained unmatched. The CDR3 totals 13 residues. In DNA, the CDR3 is TGTGCCAGCAGCTTAACAGGGGAACAGCCCCAGCATTTT. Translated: CASSLTGEQPQHF.